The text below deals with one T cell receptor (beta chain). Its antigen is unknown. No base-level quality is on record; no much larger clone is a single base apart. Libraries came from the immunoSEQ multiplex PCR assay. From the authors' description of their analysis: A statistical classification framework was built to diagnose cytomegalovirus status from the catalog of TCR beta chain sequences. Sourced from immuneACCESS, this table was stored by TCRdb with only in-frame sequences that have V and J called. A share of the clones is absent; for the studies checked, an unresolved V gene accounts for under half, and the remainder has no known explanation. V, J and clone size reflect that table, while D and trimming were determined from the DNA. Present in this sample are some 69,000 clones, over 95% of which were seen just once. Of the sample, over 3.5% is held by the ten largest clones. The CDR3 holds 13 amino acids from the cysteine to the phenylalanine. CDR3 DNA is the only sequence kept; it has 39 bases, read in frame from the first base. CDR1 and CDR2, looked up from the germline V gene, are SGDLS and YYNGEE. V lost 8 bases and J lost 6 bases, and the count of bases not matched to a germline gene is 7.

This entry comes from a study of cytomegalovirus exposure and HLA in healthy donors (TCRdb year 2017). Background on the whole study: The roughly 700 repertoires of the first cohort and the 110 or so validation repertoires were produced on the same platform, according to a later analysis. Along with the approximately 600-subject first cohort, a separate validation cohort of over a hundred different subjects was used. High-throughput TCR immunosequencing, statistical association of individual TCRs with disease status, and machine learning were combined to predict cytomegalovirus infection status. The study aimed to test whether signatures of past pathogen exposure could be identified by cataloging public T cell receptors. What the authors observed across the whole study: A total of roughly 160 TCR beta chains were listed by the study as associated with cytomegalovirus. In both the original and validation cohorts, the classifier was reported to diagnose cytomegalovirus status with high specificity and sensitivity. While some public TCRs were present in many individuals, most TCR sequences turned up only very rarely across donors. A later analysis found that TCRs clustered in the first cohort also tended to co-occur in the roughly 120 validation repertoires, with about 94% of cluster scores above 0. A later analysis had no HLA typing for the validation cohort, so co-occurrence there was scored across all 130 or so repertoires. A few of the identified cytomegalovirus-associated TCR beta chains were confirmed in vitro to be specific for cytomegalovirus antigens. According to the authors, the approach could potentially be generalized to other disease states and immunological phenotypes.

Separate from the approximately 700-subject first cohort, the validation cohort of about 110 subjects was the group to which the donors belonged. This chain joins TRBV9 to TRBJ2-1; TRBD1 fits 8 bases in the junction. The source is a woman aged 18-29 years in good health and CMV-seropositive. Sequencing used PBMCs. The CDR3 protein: CASGGTGRNEQFF. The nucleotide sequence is TGTGCCAGTGGAGGGACAGGACGCAATGAGCAGTTCTTC. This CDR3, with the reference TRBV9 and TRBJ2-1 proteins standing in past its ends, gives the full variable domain DSGVTQTPKHLITATGQRVTLRCSPRSGDLSVYWYQQSLDQGLQFLIQYYNGEERAKGNILERFSAQQFPDLHSELNLSSLELGDSALYFCASGGTGRNEQFFGPGTRLTVL.